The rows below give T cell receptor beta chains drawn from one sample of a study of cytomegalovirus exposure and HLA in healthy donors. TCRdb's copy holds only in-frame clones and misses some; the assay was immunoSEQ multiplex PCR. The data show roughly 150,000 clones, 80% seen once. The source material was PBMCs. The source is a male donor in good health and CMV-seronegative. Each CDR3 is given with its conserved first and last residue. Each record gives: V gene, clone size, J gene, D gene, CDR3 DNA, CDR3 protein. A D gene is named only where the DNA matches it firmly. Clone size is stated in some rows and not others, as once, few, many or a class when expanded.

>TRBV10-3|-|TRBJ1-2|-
TGTGCCATCAGTGAGGTTCAGATTTCTAACTATGGCTACACCTTC
CAISEVQISNYGYTF
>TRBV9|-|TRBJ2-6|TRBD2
TGTGCCAGCAGCACCCATGGGGGGGTCGCTGGGGCCAACGTCCTGACTTTC
CASSTHGGVAGANVLTF
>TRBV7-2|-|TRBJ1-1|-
TGTGCCAGCAGCTTAGGGGGCATTTCTAACACTGAAGCTTTCTTT
CASSLGGISNTEAFF
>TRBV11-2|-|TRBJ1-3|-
TGTGCCAGCAGCAAAGGAGACACCATATATTTT
CASSKGDTIYF
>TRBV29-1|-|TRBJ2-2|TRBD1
TGCAGCGTCAGGGACAGGGTGAACACCGGGGAGCTGTTTTTT
CSVRDRVNTGELFF
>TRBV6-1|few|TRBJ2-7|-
TGTGCCAGCCGTGGGACCGGGAGTGGGCCCTACGAGCAGTACTTC
CASRGTGSGPYEQYF
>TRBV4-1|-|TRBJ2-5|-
TGCGCCAGCAGCCAACAGGGAAGGGAGACCCAGTACTTC
CASSQQGRETQYF
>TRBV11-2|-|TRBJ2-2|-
TGTGCCAGCAGCTTTTCCCTCCCCAGCACCGGGGAGCTGTTTTTT
CASSFSLPSTGELFF
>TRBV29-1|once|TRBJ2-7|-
TGCAGCGTTCGTGTGGGTGCGGTCGAGCAGTACTTC
CSVRVGAVEQYF
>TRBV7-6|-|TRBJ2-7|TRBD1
TGTGCCAGCAGCTCAGTCGAAGAAGGCTCGGGACAGGGGACAAGATTCGGGGAGCAGTACTTC
CASSSVEEGSGQGTRFGEQYF
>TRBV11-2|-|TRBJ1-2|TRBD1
TGTGCCAGCAGCCTGGGACAGGGGGCTAACTATGGCTACACCTTC
CASSLGQGANYGYTF
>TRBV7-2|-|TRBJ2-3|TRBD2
TGTGCCAGCAGCTACCAGCGGGGGGGCCCCACAGATACGCAGTATTTT
CASSYQRGGPTDTQYF
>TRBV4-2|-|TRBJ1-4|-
TGTGCCAGCAGCCAAGAGAGGATCGGAGACTCAACTAATGAAAAACTGTTTTTT
CASSQERIGDSTNEKLFF
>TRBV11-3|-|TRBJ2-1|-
TGTGCCAGCAGCTTAGTCGCGGGCTCCTACAATGAGCAGTTCTTC
CASSLVAGSYNEQFF
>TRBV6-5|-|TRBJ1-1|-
TGTGCCAGCAGGAGACCGACGGGGAACACTGAAGCTTTCTTT
CASRRPTGNTEAFF
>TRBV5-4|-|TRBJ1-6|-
TGTGCCAGCAGCCCCTACAGTGGCTCCTATAATTCACCCCTCCACTTT
CASSPYSGSYNSPLHF
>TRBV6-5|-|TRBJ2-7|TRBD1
TGTGCCAGCAGTTACTCTGGGACAGGGTCCGGCGAGCAGTACTTC
CASSYSGTGSGEQYF
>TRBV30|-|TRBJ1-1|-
TGTGCCTGGAGTGCGACAGGTAACACTGAAGCTTTCTTT
CAWSATGNTEAFF
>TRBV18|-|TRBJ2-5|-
TGTGCCAGCTCACCGGGCGGGCAAGAGACCCAGTACTTC
CASSPGGQETQYF
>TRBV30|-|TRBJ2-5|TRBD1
TGTGCCTGGACGAGGGGGCTCGGAGAGACCCAGTACTTC
CAWTRGLGETQYF
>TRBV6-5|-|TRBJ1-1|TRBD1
TGTGCCAGCAGAAAACCGGGACAGAAAGCCTCAGAAGCTTTCTTT
CASRKPGQKASEAFF
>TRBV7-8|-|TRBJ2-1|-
TGTGCCAGCAGCTTAGCATTACCCGTCCAGGGGAGCCACAATGAGCAGTTCTTC
CASSLALPVQGSHNEQFF
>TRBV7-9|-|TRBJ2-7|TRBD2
TGTGCCAGCAGCCGGGGACTAGCGGGCGAGCAGTACTTC
CASSRGLAGEQYF
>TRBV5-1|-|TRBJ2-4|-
TGCGCCAGCAGCCCGATAACCGGGGATGCCAAAAACATTCAGTACTTC
CASSPITGDAKNIQYF
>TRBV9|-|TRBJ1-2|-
TGTGCCAGCAGCGTAGGGGCAGGGGTCAACTATGGCTACACCTTC
CASSVGAGVNYGYTF
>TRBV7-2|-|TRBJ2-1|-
TGTGCCAGCAGCCTACAGGGTTCTCGGTACAATGAGCAGTTCTTC
CASSLQGSRYNEQFF
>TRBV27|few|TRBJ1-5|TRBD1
TGTGCCAGCAGTTTACGGGTTCCGGGACAGGGAGATCAGCCCCAGCATTTT
CASSLRVPGQGDQPQHF
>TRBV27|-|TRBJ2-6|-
TGTGCCAGCAGTTACGGTATCTCTGGGGCCAACGTCCTGACTTTC
CASSYGISGANVLTF
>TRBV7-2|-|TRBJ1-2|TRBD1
TGTGCCAGCAGCATGACAGGGGGCGGCTACACCTTC
CASSMTGGGYTF
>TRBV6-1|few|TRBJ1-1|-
TGTGCCAGCAATCCCGTCGGGGGTGAAGCTTTCTTT
CASNPVGGEAFF
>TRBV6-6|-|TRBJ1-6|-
TGTGCCAGCAGTAAACTACAGGGATCCTATAATTCACCCCTCCACTTT
CASSKLQGSYNSPLHF
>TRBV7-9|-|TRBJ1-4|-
TGTGCCAGCAGTTTTAATCCGAGACACATCCTACCTAATGAAAAACTGTTTTTT
CASSFNPRHILPNEKLFF
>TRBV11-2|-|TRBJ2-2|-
TGTGCCAGCAGCTTTGAGGGTTCCACCGGGGAGCTGTTTTTT
CASSFEGSTGELFF
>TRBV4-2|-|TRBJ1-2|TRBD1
TGTGCCAGCAGCCATTCTGGGGGGACAGCCACCATGGGGCATGGCTACACCTTC
CASSHSGGTATMGHGYTF
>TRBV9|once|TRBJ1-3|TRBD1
TGTGCCAGCGGAGACAGGGTAGCTCTGACTACAGGAAACACCATATATTTT
CASGDRVALTTGNTIYF
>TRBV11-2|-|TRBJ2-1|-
TGTGCCAGCAGCTTAGGGCGGAACAATGAGCAGTTCTTC
CASSLGRNNEQFF
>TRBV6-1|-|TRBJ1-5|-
TGTGCCAGCAGTGAGCGTCAGCCCCAGCATTTT
CASSERQPQHF
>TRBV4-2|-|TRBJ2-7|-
TGTGCCAGCAGCCAAGGGGGGGGGCTCCCGTACGAGCAGTACTTC
CASSQGGGLPYEQYF
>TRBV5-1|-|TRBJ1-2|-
TGCGCCAGCAGCCGGGGGGGCGGAAACTATGGCTACACCTTC
CASSRGGGNYGYTF
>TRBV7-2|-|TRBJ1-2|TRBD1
TGTGCCAGCAGCTTAGTCTGGGGACAGGGGGCGGCTTATGGCTACACCTTC
CASSLVWGQGAAYGYTF
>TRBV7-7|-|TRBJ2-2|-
TGTGCTAGCAGCCGCGGACCCAGCGGCACCGGGGAGCTGTTTTTT
CASSRGPSGTGELFF
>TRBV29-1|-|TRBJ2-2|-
TGCAGCGCCGACCAGGGATCCGGGGAGCTGTTTTTT
CSADQGSGELFF
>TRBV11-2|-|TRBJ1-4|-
TGTGCCAGCAGCTTAAGGCCCGGGGAGGCAGGGGAAAAACTGTTTTTT
CASSLRPGEAGEKLFF